Presented here are 3 T cell receptor beta chains from one specimen sequenced in a study of PD-1 blockade in classical Hodgkin lymphoma (dated by TCRdb to 2020 to 2021). The intended sense of this specimen's time point label: cycle 4 day 1 (C4D1), after 6 weeks of nivolumab. Every trial patient had relapsed after autologous stem cell transplantation, and cohorts A, B and C differed in prior brentuximab vedotin exposure. The library was generated by the immunoSEQ multiplex PCR assay. As stored in TCRdb, this immuneACCESS dataset retains in-frame rearrangements with V and J assigned. A fraction of the clones does not appear; measured against another copy, unresolved V genes explain less than half of the discrepancy, and the remainder lacks a known reason. Present in this sample are more than 90,000 clones, around 80% of which were seen just once. Approximately 9% of the sample goes to the ten largest clones.

This specimen was peripheral blood mononuclear cells (PBMCs), taken before the fourth cycle of nivolumab. Receptors were obtained from a human donor with classical Hodgkin lymphoma.

The chain joins TRBV4-3 to TRBJ1-4; 7 positions agree with TRBD1. V trimming: 1 base; J trimming: 6 bases; junction bases outside the gene matches: 11. Germline loops: CDR1 LGHNA, CDR2 YSLEER. The CDR3 sequence is 17 residues long. The CDR3 region is CASSQGPDRSFYEKLFF. CDR3 nucleotides: TGCGCCAGCAGCCAAGGGCCGGACAGGTCTTTTTATGAAAAACTGTTTTTT.

V usage is TRBV19 and J usage is TRBJ2-3; 12 bases agree with TRBD2. CDR3 size: 16 residues. The V gene end was trimmed by 4 bases and the J gene end by 3 bases; junction bases not matched to a gene: 5. From germline, CDR1 is LNHDA and CDR2 SQIVND (reference sequence). DNA of the CDR3: TGTGCCAGTAGTAGAAGACTAGCGGGAGTGACAGATACGCAGTATTTT. It codes for CASSRRLAGVTDTQYF. The variable domain in full, completed from reference TRBV19 and TRBJ2-3, reads DGGITQSPKYLFRKEGQNVTLSCEQNLNHDAMYWYRQDPGQGLRLIYYSQIVNDFQKGDIAEGYSVSREKKESFPLTVTSAQKNPTAFYLCASSRRLAGVTDTQYFGPGTRLTVL.

The chain employs TRBV15 and TRBJ1-6; D perhaps matches TRBD1 (6 bases). Between the trimmed V and J ends, which lost 5 bases and 3 bases, there was a span of 11 bases. Germline CDR1 and CDR2: LNHNV and YYDKDF (reference sequence). CDR3 size: 15 residues. As DNA, the CDR3 is TGTGCCACCAGCTCCCGGGACATCTATAATTCACCCCTCCACTTT. Encoded protein: CATSSRDIYNSPLHF.